Listed below are T cell receptor beta chains from one sample, sequenced in a study of Ad26.COV2.S vaccination and SARS-CoV-2 variants. Libraries were prepared by immunoSEQ multiplex PCR; TCRdb keeps only in-frame clonotypes and omits some of them. The table includes some 520,000 clones, around 88% detected once. The material sequenced was peripheral blood, taken in a trial of Ad26.COV2.S vaccine versus placebo. These receptors originate from a person aged 18-60 years who received the Ad26.COV2.S COVID-19 vaccine or a placebo. CDR3s include the opening cysteine and the closing phenylalanine or tryptophan. Fields, in order: clone size, J gene, D gene, V gene, CDR3 protein, CDR3 DNA. A D gene is named only where the DNA matches it firmly. Part of the rows lack a size; the others show once, few, many or a class for expanded clones.

abundance: .; j_gene: TRBJ2-1; d_gene: .; v_gene: TRBV4-3; CDR3aa: CASSQGAARPNNNEQFF; CDR3nt: TGCGCCAGCAGCCAAGGGGCCGCGCGACCAAATAACAATGAGCAGTTCTTC
abundance: .; j_gene: TRBJ2-3; d_gene: TRBD2; v_gene: TRBV24-1; CDR3aa: CATSEPTSGKADTQYF; CDR3nt: TGTGCCACCAGTGAACCGACTAGCGGGAAGGCAGATACGCAGTATTTT
abundance: .; j_gene: TRBJ1-1; d_gene: .; v_gene: TRBV18; CDR3aa: CASSPQQGGNTEAFF; CDR3nt: TGTGCCAGCTCACCACAACAGGGTGGGAACACTGAAGCTTTCTTT
abundance: .; j_gene: TRBJ2-7; d_gene: .; v_gene: TRBV5-5; CDR3aa: CASSSHTYEQYF; CDR3nt: TGTGCCAGCAGCTCACATACGTACGAGCAGTACTTC
abundance: .; j_gene: TRBJ1-5; d_gene: .; v_gene: TRBV4-2; CDR3aa: CASSQDEGSNQPQHF; CDR3nt: TGTGCCAGCAGCCAAGATGAGGGTAGCAATCAGCCCCAGCATTTT
abundance: few; j_gene: TRBJ2-2; d_gene: .; v_gene: TRBV5-4; CDR3aa: CASSRTREGTGELFF; CDR3nt: TGTGCCAGCAGCCGGACTCGTGAGGGGACCGGGGAGCTGTTTTTT
abundance: .; j_gene: TRBJ2-1; d_gene: .; v_gene: TRBV19; CDR3aa: CASSIDRLVVGNEQFF; CDR3nt: TGTGCCAGTAGTATAGACCGACTAGTTGTAGGGAATGAGCAGTTCTTC
abundance: .; j_gene: TRBJ2-5; d_gene: TRBD2; v_gene: TRBV7-9; CDR3aa: CASSLIAGGPSETQYF; CDR3nt: TGTGCCAGCAGCTTAATAGCGGGAGGGCCCTCGGAGACCCAGTACTTC
abundance: .; j_gene: TRBJ2-3; d_gene: TRBD1; v_gene: TRBV24-1; CDR3aa: CATSGQGSTDTQYF; CDR3nt: TGTGCCACCAGCGGACAGGGGAGCACAGATACGCAGTATTTT
abundance: .; j_gene: TRBJ1-4; d_gene: .; v_gene: TRBV4-3; CDR3aa: CASSQDRGISEKLFF; CDR3nt: TGCGCCAGCAGCCAAGATCGGGGAATCAGTGAAAAACTGTTTTTT
abundance: .; j_gene: TRBJ2-7; d_gene: TRBD1; v_gene: TRBV11-2; CDR3aa: CASSSRQGSYEQYF; CDR3nt: TGTGCCAGCAGCTCTCGACAGGGGTCCTACGAGCAGTACTTC
abundance: .; j_gene: TRBJ2-5; d_gene: .; v_gene: TRBV7-8; CDR3aa: CASSPPFGTSGPSETQYF; CDR3nt: TGTGCCAGCAGCCCCCCGTTCGGGACCTCGGGCCCTTCAGAGACCCAGTACTTC
abundance: .; j_gene: TRBJ2-2; d_gene: .; v_gene: TRBV4-3; CDR3aa: CASSLFPPGTTNTGELFF; CDR3nt: TGCGCCAGCAGCCTCTTCCCGCCCGGGACGACGAACACCGGGGAGCTGTTTTTT
abundance: .; j_gene: TRBJ1-1; d_gene: .; v_gene: TRBV6-1; CDR3aa: CASSEVPRGEAFF; CDR3nt: TGTGCCAGCAGTGAAGTCCCCAGGGGAGAAGCTTTCTTT
abundance: few; j_gene: TRBJ1-1; d_gene: .; v_gene: TRBV6-5; CDR3aa: CASRLSRDGNTEAFF; CDR3nt: TGTGCCAGCCGCTTATCCCGGGACGGGAACACTGAAGCTTTCTTT
abundance: .; j_gene: TRBJ2-2; d_gene: .; v_gene: TRBV7-8; CDR3aa: CASSSILTGELFF; CDR3nt: TGTGCCAGCAGCTCAATTTTAACCGGGGAGCTGTTTTTT
abundance: few; j_gene: TRBJ1-2; d_gene: .; v_gene: TRBV6-1; CDR3aa: CASTEGVRGYTF; CDR3nt: TGTGCCAGCACTGAAGGGGTGCGGGGCTACACCTTC
abundance: .; j_gene: TRBJ1-3; d_gene: .; v_gene: TRBV15; CDR3aa: CATSSFQQGSSGNTIYF; CDR3nt: TGTGCCACCAGCAGTTTCCAGCAAGGGTCTTCAGGAAACACCATATATTTT
abundance: once; j_gene: TRBJ2-1; d_gene: TRBD2; v_gene: TRBV7-2; CDR3aa: CASSATSGSYNEQFF; CDR3nt: TGTGCCAGCAGCGCAACTAGCGGGAGTTACAATGAGCAGTTCTTC
abundance: .; j_gene: TRBJ2-5; d_gene: TRBD2; v_gene: TRBV6-5; CDR3aa: CASRTSGSRETQYF; CDR3nt: TGTGCCAGCAGGACTAGCGGGAGTAGGGAGACCCAGTACTTC
abundance: once; j_gene: TRBJ2-1; d_gene: .; v_gene: TRBV10-3; CDR3aa: CAIRNKGDGSYNEQFF; CDR3nt: TGTGCCATCAGGAATAAGGGGGACGGCTCCTACAATGAGCAGTTCTTC
abundance: .; j_gene: TRBJ2-2; d_gene: TRBD1; v_gene: TRBV2; CDR3aa: CASSLTGGGTGELFF; CDR3nt: TGTGCCAGCAGTCTCACAGGGGGAGGAACCGGGGAGCTGTTTTTT
abundance: .; j_gene: TRBJ2-3; d_gene: .; v_gene: TRBV5-4; CDR3aa: CASSLSSSTDTQYF; CDR3nt: TGTGCCAGCAGCCTCAGTAGTTCCACAGATACGCAGTATTTT
abundance: .; j_gene: TRBJ2-2; d_gene: .; v_gene: TRBV27; CDR3aa: CASSLLRDLTGELFF; CDR3nt: TGTGCCAGCAGTCTCCTCCGGGACCTCACCGGGGAGCTGTTTTTT
abundance: .; j_gene: TRBJ2-7; d_gene: TRBD1; v_gene: TRBV19; CDR3aa: CASNPGTGGREQYF; CDR3nt: TGTGCCAGTAATCCCGGGACAGGGGGCCGGGAGCAGTACTTC
abundance: .; j_gene: TRBJ2-1; d_gene: .; v_gene: TRBV15; CDR3aa: CATSRAPFDEQFF; CDR3nt: TGTGCCACCAGCAGGGCCCCATTCGATGAGCAGTTCTTC
abundance: once; j_gene: TRBJ1-1; d_gene: .; v_gene: TRBV11-2; CDR3aa: CASSSRGGISEAFF; CDR3nt: TGTGCCAGCAGCTCGCGAGGGGGGATTTCTGAAGCTTTCTTT
abundance: once; j_gene: TRBJ1-5; d_gene: .; v_gene: TRBV2; CDR3aa: CASSEARASNQPQHF; CDR3nt: TGTGCCAGCAGTGAAGCCCGAGCTTCTAATCAGCCCCAGCATTTT
abundance: .; j_gene: TRBJ2-7; d_gene: .; v_gene: TRBV28; CDR3aa: CASRTGAPMEQYF; CDR3nt: TGTGCCAGCAGGACAGGAGCCCCAATGGAGCAGTACTTC
abundance: .; j_gene: TRBJ2-3; d_gene: .; v_gene: TRBV4-2; CDR3aa: CASSQGREDTQYF; CDR3nt: TGTGCCAGCAGCCAAGGGCGGGAAGATACGCAGTATTTT
abundance: .; j_gene: TRBJ1-2; d_gene: .; v_gene: TRBV3-1/TRBV3-2; CDR3aa: CASSQEIVRPYGYTF; CDR3nt: TGTGCCAGCAGCCAAGAAATAGTTAGGCCCTATGGCTACACCTTC
abundance: .; j_gene: TRBJ2-3; d_gene: TRBD2; v_gene: TRBV20-1; CDR3aa: CSASRASGKGGTDTQYF; CDR3nt: TGCAGTGCTAGTCGGGCTAGCGGGAAGGGTGGCACAGATACGCAGTATTTT
abundance: .; j_gene: TRBJ2-1; d_gene: .; v_gene: TRBV5-1; CDR3aa: CASSYNYGEQFF; CDR3nt: TGCGCCAGCAGCTACAATTACGGTGAGCAGTTCTTC
abundance: .; j_gene: TRBJ1-1; d_gene: TRBD1; v_gene: TRBV6-2/TRBV6-3; CDR3aa: CASSTTGGPSDTEAFF; CDR3nt: TGTGCCAGCAGTACAACAGGGGGCCCTTCCGACACTGAAGCTTTCTTT
abundance: .; j_gene: TRBJ2-3; d_gene: TRBD1; v_gene: TRBV2; CDR3aa: CASSVVTGGRTDTQYF; CDR3nt: TGTGCCAGCAGTGTGGTGACAGGGGGTCGCACAGATACGCAGTATTTT
abundance: .; j_gene: TRBJ2-1; d_gene: TRBD2; v_gene: TRBV11-2; CDR3aa: CASSPAGGSSYNEQFF; CDR3nt: TGTGCCAGCAGCCCCGCCGGGGGGAGCTCCTACAATGAGCAGTTCTTC
abundance: .; j_gene: TRBJ1-5; d_gene: .; v_gene: TRBV18; CDR3aa: CASSGGGGPQPQHF; CDR3nt: TGTGCCAGCTCGGGAGGGGGAGGGCCTCAGCCCCAGCATTTT
abundance: few; j_gene: TRBJ1-1; d_gene: .; v_gene: TRBV28; CDR3aa: CASSLDSLAFF; CDR3nt: TGTGCCAGCAGTTTGGACTCACTAGCTTTCTTT
abundance: .; j_gene: TRBJ1-1; d_gene: .; v_gene: TRBV28; CDR3aa: CASYSDSMNTEAFF; CDR3nt: TGTGCCAGCTATTCGGACAGCATGAACACTGAAGCTTTCTTT
abundance: .; j_gene: TRBJ2-1; d_gene: .; v_gene: TRBV6-5; CDR3aa: CASSYSGGKVGNEQFF; CDR3nt: TGTGCCAGCAGTTATTCGGGCGGGAAAGTAGGCAATGAGCAGTTCTTC
abundance: .; j_gene: TRBJ1-1; d_gene: .; v_gene: TRBV5-1; CDR3aa: CASSPLQGLNTEAFF; CDR3nt: TGCGCCAGCAGCCCCCTACAGGGCCTGAACACTGAAGCTTTCTTT
abundance: once; j_gene: TRBJ1-5; d_gene: .; v_gene: TRBV12-5; CDR3aa: CASGLGGNNQPQHF; CDR3nt: TGTGCTAGTGGTTTAGGGGGAAACAATCAGCCCCAGCATTTT
abundance: .; j_gene: TRBJ2-3; d_gene: .; v_gene: TRBV3-1/TRBV3-2; CDR3aa: CASSQDRSHSYADTQYF; CDR3nt: TGTGCCAGCAGCCAAGATAGATCCCACTCCTACGCAGATACGCAGTATTTT
abundance: .; j_gene: TRBJ2-2; d_gene: TRBD2; v_gene: TRBV28; CDR3aa: CASSLTSGSNTGELFF; CDR3nt: TGTGCCAGCAGCCTTACTAGCGGGAGTAACACCGGGGAGCTGTTTTTT
abundance: .; j_gene: TRBJ1-2; d_gene: .; v_gene: TRBV7-2; CDR3aa: CASSLGSRAGDGYTF; CDR3nt: TGTGCCAGCAGCTTAGGGAGTAGGGCAGGGGATGGCTACACCTTC
abundance: .; j_gene: TRBJ2-3; d_gene: .; v_gene: TRBV5-1; CDR3aa: CASSPTGITPGGDTQYF; CDR3nt: TGCGCCAGCAGCCCGACGGGAATTACCCCCGGTGGAGATACGCAGTATTTT
abundance: once; j_gene: TRBJ2-7; d_gene: .; v_gene: TRBV18; CDR3aa: CASSKGNYEQYF; CDR3nt: TGTGCCAGCTCAAAGGGGAACTACGAGCAGTACTTC
abundance: .; j_gene: TRBJ1-4; d_gene: .; v_gene: TRBV7-9; CDR3aa: CASSPLGGFMLFF; CDR3nt: TGTGCCAGCAGCCCCTTGGGGGGATTCATGCTGTTTTTT
abundance: .; j_gene: TRBJ2-7; d_gene: TRBD1; v_gene: TRBV15; CDR3aa: CATSTGQGYEQYF; CDR3nt: TGTGCCACCAGCACCGGACAGGGTTACGAGCAGTACTTC
abundance: .; j_gene: TRBJ2-3; d_gene: .; v_gene: TRBV19; CDR3aa: CASSTGGPDTQYF; CDR3nt: TGTGCCAGTAGTACCGGGGGGCCAGATACGCAGTATTTT
abundance: few; j_gene: TRBJ1-2; d_gene: TRBD1; v_gene: TRBV28; CDR3aa: CASSSPTGRNYGYTF; CDR3nt: TGTGCCAGCAGTTCCCCGACAGGGAGAAACTATGGCTACACCTTC
abundance: .; j_gene: TRBJ1-3; d_gene: .; v_gene: TRBV6-2/TRBV6-3; CDR3aa: CASSEGYSGNTIYF; CDR3nt: TGTGCCAGCAGTGAGGGTTACTCTGGAAACACCATATATTTT
abundance: .; j_gene: TRBJ2-5; d_gene: .; v_gene: TRBV19; CDR3aa: CASKSGATETQYF; CDR3nt: TGTGCCAGTAAATCGGGGGCGACGGAGACCCAGTACTTC